This paragraph reports one T cell receptor (beta chain). The data belong to a study of blood T cell repertoires in COVID-19. Across the whole study: Sites across the United States, Italy and Spain contributed samples from acute and convalescent COVID-19.

Germline V CDR1 and CDR2: MNHEY, SVGAGI. Trimming cost V 6 bases and J 3 bases; bases outside gene matches: 6. The CDR3 is made up of 14 amino acids. The assay was immunoSEQ multiplex PCR, and TCRdb's table has in-frame clones only and misses some. Here the sample spans around 170,000 clones, about 88% being singletons. This TCR came from a man between 18 and 29 years old who had recovered from COVID-19. Sequencing was performed on peripheral blood. The chain recombines TRBV6-5 with TRBJ1-1, with TRBD1 identical over 8 bases. The CDR3, as DNA: TGTGCCAGCAGGATGGACAGGGAGTACACTGAAGCTTTCTTT. It is translated as CASRMDREYTEAFF.